A single TCR beta chain is shown here with its context. The entry originates in a study of blood T cell repertoires in COVID-19. The germline V and J ends were trimmed by 3 bases and 7 bases, with 9 bases remaining between them. This CDR3 is built from 13 residues. Clones were read by immunoSEQ multiplex PCR, and TCRdb kept only the in-frame ones, dropping some. Of just over 300,000 clones listed, approximately 84% are singletons. The TCR comes from a man between 25 and 39 years old who had recovered from COVID-19. The sequencing input was PBMCs or T cells enriched from blood (not recorded which). The gene calls are TRBV12-3 or TRBV12-4 and TRBJ1-4; no firm D call. The CDR3: CASSFGGLEKLFF. The CDR3 nucleotides are TGTGCCAGCAGTTTTGGAGGGCTTGAAAAACTGTTTTTT.